Presented here are 5 T cell receptor beta chains from one specimen sequenced in a study of T cell clonality in common variable immunodeficiency. TCRdb's table, derived via immunoSEQ multiplex PCR, lists solely in-frame clones and lacks some. The sample was found to contain around 50,000 clones, and every one recurs. Sequenced sample: peripheral blood mononuclear cells. These TCRs come from a person aged 18 to 70 in good health.

This clone occurred many times. From the germline J gene comes the end of the CDR3, since the read stops 3 residues before it. The chain joins TRBV9 to TRBJ2-3; the D gene is possibly TRBD2 (5 bases). There are 15 residues in the CDR3. CDR1 is SGDLS, CDR2 YYNGEE, per germline. V gave up 4 bases and J gave up 5 bases, with 17 bases separating them. CDR3 DNA, as far as it was read: TGTGCCAGCAGCCCCCCCGGGGTCGGCATAGATACG. As protein: CASSPPGVGIDT. From start to end, the CDR3 is CASSPPGVGIDTQYF.

This clone came up many times. The sample holds other DNA sequences that translate to the same CDR3. CDR3 bases read: TGTGCCTGGAGTGTACAGGGGAATTCACCC. Translating gives CAWSVQGNSP. The full-length CDR3 reads as CAWSVQGNSPLHF. This chain joins TRBV30 and TRBJ1-6, with 7 bases aligning to TRBD1. The read finishes 3 residues shy of the CDR3 end, and the germline J gene is used to complete it. V shed 0 bases, J shed 7 bases, and the junction held 0 bases outside the gene matches. Germline V gene sequence: CDR1 GTSNPN, CDR2 SVGIG (reference sequence). CDR3 size: 13 residues.

At least ten counts were recorded for this clone. The read stops 3 residues short of the end of the CDR3; the missing end is completed from the germline J gene. The rearrangement joins TRBV28 to TRBJ1-4, with 7 bases aligning to TRBD1. The CDR3 consists of 15 residues. The germline V gene encodes CDR1 MDHEN and CDR2 SYDVKM. V dropped 6 bases and J dropped 7; count of bases not matched to a gene: 11. The sequenced CDR3 bases are TGTGCCAGCAGCCAAACAGGGGCTGTGGTTGAAAAA. Translation: CASSQTGAVVEK. The whole CDR3 protein is CASSQTGAVVEKLFF.

This clone was seen many times. Germline is not matched at one junction end, which may reflect a read error. The CDR3 end falls 3 residues outside the read, so it is completed with the germline J gene. The chain employs TRBV4-2 and TRBJ2-1, with TRBD2 matching over 9 bases. Germline loops: CDR1 LGHNA, CDR2 YNFKEQ. The CDR3 has 15 residues. Partial CDR3 DNA: TGCGCCAGCAGCCTACACGGGACTAGCCGGAATGAG. Protein: CASSLHGTSRNE. The whole CDR3 sequence is CASSLHGTSRNEQFF.

This clone was seen a few times. The CDR3 end lies 3 residues beyond the end of the read and is filled in from the germline J gene. The chain recombines TRBV5-1 with TRBJ2-7; no clear D gene. V lost 0 bases, J lost 3 bases, and 16 bases lay in between. CDR3 length equals 16 residues. Germline assignment: CDR1 SGHRS and CDR2 YFSETQ. The CDR3 bases that were read are TGCGCCAGCAGCTTGGTAAGCATGGTTAGTATCTACGAG. The encoded protein is CASSLVSMVSIYE. The whole CDR3 is CASSLVSMVSIYEQYF.